A selection of T cell receptor beta chains follows, all from one sample in a study of blood T cell repertoires in COVID-19. The method was immunoSEQ multiplex PCR; TCRdb's version includes in-frame clones alone and lacks a portion of them. Here the sample spans about 140,000 clones, around 80% being singletons. Sequenced material: peripheral blood. The receptors shown here come from a man in his sixties or seventies who had recovered from COVID-19. Each CDR3 is given with its conserved first and last residue. The D gene is left open where the match is weak. Clone size is stated in some rows and not others, as once, few, many or a class when expanded.

CDR3: CASSQDIRGLTDTQYF
DNA: TGTGCCAGCAGCCAAGACATTAGGGGACTCACAGATACGCAGTATTTT
J: TRBJ2-3
size: .
length: 16
D: .
V: TRBV14

CDR3: CASSIGTSGINEQFF
DNA: TGTGCCAGTAGTATCGGGACTAGCGGAATCAATGAGCAGTTCTTC
J: TRBJ2-1
size: .
length: 15
D: TRBD2
V: TRBV19

CDR3: CASSQGLQRVYF
DNA: TGTGCCAGCAGCCAAGGACTTCAGCGGGTGTACTTC
J: TRBJ2-7
size: .
length: 12
D: .
V: TRBV3-1/TRBV3-2

CDR3: CASSYSQGAFETQYF
DNA: TGTGCCAGCAGTTATTCCCAGGGGGCTTTTGAGACCCAGTACTTC
J: TRBJ2-5
size: .
length: 15
D: TRBD1
V: TRBV7-2

CDR3: CASGTSVEETQYF
DNA: TGTGCCAGCGGGACTAGCGTTGAAGAGACCCAGTACTTC
J: TRBJ2-5
size: .
length: 13
D: TRBD2
V: TRBV9

CDR3: CASSFWGGDTQYF
DNA: TGCGCCAGCAGCTTTTGGGGCGGAGATACGCAGTATTTT
J: TRBJ2-3
size: .
length: 13
D: .
V: TRBV5-1

CDR3: CASSPVGLYGYTF
DNA: TGTGCCAGCTCACCAGTGGGCCTCTATGGCTACACCTTC
J: TRBJ1-2
size: .
length: 13
D: .
V: TRBV18

CDR3: CASSLADTSSYNEQFF
DNA: TGTGCCAGCAGCTTAGCGGACACGAGCTCCTACAATGAGCAGTTCTTC
J: TRBJ2-1
size: .
length: 16
D: .
V: TRBV7-8

CDR3: CASSQTKAYGYTF
DNA: TGTGCCAGTAGTCAGACAAAAGCCTATGGCTACACCTTC
J: TRBJ1-2
size: .
length: 13
D: .
V: TRBV19

CDR3: CASSLAGYSGANVLTF
DNA: TGCGCCAGCAGCTTGGCAGGGTACTCTGGGGCCAACGTCCTGACTTTC
J: TRBJ2-6
size: .
length: 16
D: .
V: TRBV5-1

CDR3: CASKSLAGSTDTQYF
DNA: TGTGCCAGCAAGTCGCTGGCAGGAAGCACAGATACGCAGTATTTT
J: TRBJ2-3
size: .
length: 15
D: .
V: TRBV27

CDR3: CASSTGPGNSPLHF
DNA: TGTGCCAGCAGCACCGGGCCGGGGAATTCACCCCTCCACTTT
J: TRBJ1-6
size: .
length: 14
D: .
V: TRBV9

CDR3: CASSLGGTVTYEQYF
DNA: TGTGCCAGCAGCCTGGGTGGGACAGTAACCTACGAGCAGTACTTC
J: TRBJ2-7
size: .
length: 15
D: TRBD1
V: TRBV11-1

CDR3: CASRSLLLRSTSGNTIYF
DNA: TGTGCCAGTAGATCCCTCTTGTTGCGGTCAACCTCTGGAAACACCATATATTTT
J: TRBJ1-3
size: once
length: 18
D: .
V: TRBV19

CDR3: CASSLERSGANVLTF
DNA: TGTGCCAGCAGCTTAGAGCGCTCTGGGGCCAACGTCCTGACTTTC
J: TRBJ2-6
size: .
length: 15
D: .
V: TRBV7-9

CDR3: CASTSTISSYEQYF
DNA: TGTGCCAGCACATCGACTATAAGCTCCTACGAGCAGTACTTC
J: TRBJ2-7
size: .
length: 14
D: .
V: TRBV6-5

CDR3: CASSWKGSDYGYTF
DNA: TGTGCCAGCAGTTGGAAGGGGTCGGACTATGGCTACACCTTC
J: TRBJ1-2
size: .
length: 14
D: .
V: TRBV2

CDR3: CASSSGTGEDEQYF
DNA: TGTGCCAGCAGCTCCGGGACAGGGGAGGACGAGCAGTACTTC
J: TRBJ2-7
size: .
length: 14
D: TRBD1
V: TRBV9

CDR3: CASSFKLNSNQPQHF
DNA: TGTGCCAGCAGTTTTAAACTGAATAGCAATCAGCCCCAGCATTTT
J: TRBJ1-5
size: .
length: 15
D: .
V: TRBV28

CDR3: CAWSVIAGRDTEAFF
DNA: TGTGCCTGGAGTGTGATAGCGGGACGGGACACTGAAGCTTTCTTT
J: TRBJ1-1
size: .
length: 15
D: .
V: TRBV30

CDR3: CASSYSIGSTEAFF
DNA: TGTGCCAGCAGTTACTCGATCGGGAGTACTGAAGCTTTCTTT
J: TRBJ1-1
size: once
length: 14
D: .
V: TRBV6-5

CDR3: CASSPLGASGTEQYF
DNA: TGTGCCAGCAGCCCCCTAGGGGCTAGCGGGACCGAGCAGTACTTC
J: TRBJ2-7
size: .
length: 15
D: TRBD2
V: TRBV7-9

CDR3: CASSRQGSRSNQPQHF
DNA: TGTGCCAGTAGTAGACAGGGTTCCCGGAGCAATCAGCCCCAGCATTTT
J: TRBJ1-5
size: .
length: 16
D: TRBD1
V: TRBV19

CDR3: CAISEPSTGGYYGYTF
DNA: TGTGCCATCAGTGAGCCGTCGACAGGGGGCTACTATGGCTACACCTTC
J: TRBJ1-2
size: .
length: 16
D: TRBD1
V: TRBV10-3

CDR3: CASSWGLAGAIGELFF
DNA: TGCGCCAGCAGCTGGGGACTAGCGGGAGCTATCGGGGAGCTGTTTTTT
J: TRBJ2-2
size: .
length: 16
D: TRBD2
V: TRBV5-1

CDR3: CASSPRLWERGTGELFF
DNA: TGTGCCAGCAGCCCTCGTCTGTGGGAGCGGGGTACCGGGGAGCTGTTTTTT
J: TRBJ2-2
size: .
length: 17
D: TRBD2
V: TRBV11-2

CDR3: CASSGTGIYNEQFF
DNA: TGCGCCAGCAGCGGGACAGGGATATACAATGAGCAGTTCTTC
J: TRBJ2-1
size: .
length: 14
D: TRBD1
V: TRBV10-2

CDR3: CASSQGTSGSMYNEQFF
DNA: TGTGCCAGCAGCCAGGGCACTAGCGGGAGTATGTACAATGAGCAGTTCTTC
J: TRBJ2-1
size: .
length: 17
D: TRBD2
V: TRBV14

CDR3: CAWMTGRTEAFF
DNA: TGTGCCTGGATGACAGGGCGGACTGAAGCTTTCTTT
J: TRBJ1-1
size: .
length: 12
D: TRBD1
V: TRBV30

CDR3: CASSLIVPGLAGGPRSYEQYF
DNA: TGTGCCAGCAGTCTAATAGTACCGGGACTAGCGGGAGGGCCTCGCTCCTACGAGCAGTACTTC
J: TRBJ2-7
size: .
length: 21
D: TRBD2
V: TRBV6-6

CDR3: CASSVDGAGGVDTQYF
DNA: TGTGCCAGCAGCGTAGATGGGGCGGGAGGGGTTGATACGCAGTATTTT
J: TRBJ2-3
size: once
length: 16
D: TRBD2
V: TRBV9

CDR3: CATGGANTGELFF
DNA: TGTGCCACAGGGGGCGCGAACACCGGGGAGCTGTTTTTT
J: TRBJ2-2
size: .
length: 13
D: TRBD1
V: TRBV7-2

CDR3: CASSPQQGSGNTIYF
DNA: TGTGCCAGTAGTCCCCAACAGGGCTCTGGAAACACCATATATTTT
J: TRBJ1-3
size: .
length: 15
D: .
V: TRBV19

CDR3: CASHRTSGTYEQYF
DNA: TGTGCCAGCCACAGGACATCAGGCACCTACGAGCAGTACTTC
J: TRBJ2-7
size: .
length: 14
D: .
V: TRBV27

CDR3: CASSAGAGEKQYF
DNA: TGTGCCAGCAGCGCCGGCGCGGGGGAAAAGCAGTACTTC
J: TRBJ2-7
size: .
length: 13
D: TRBD2
V: TRBV11-3

CDR3: CASSLSRRTSGTLTDTQYF
DNA: TGTGCCAGCAGTTTATCGAGACGGACTAGCGGGACCCTCACAGATACGCAGTATTTT
J: TRBJ2-3
size: .
length: 19
D: TRBD2
V: TRBV27

CDR3: CASSLRTAANTGELFF
DNA: TGTGCCAGCTCATTACGGACAGCGGCGAACACCGGGGAGCTGTTTTTT
J: TRBJ2-2
size: .
length: 16
D: .
V: TRBV18

CDR3: CASSQVGREKGNEQFF
DNA: TGCGCCAGCAGCCAAGTGGGGCGGGAGAAGGGCAATGAGCAGTTCTTC
J: TRBJ2-1
size: .
length: 16
D: TRBD2
V: TRBV4-1

CDR3: CASSYSGSTDTQYF
DNA: TGTGCCAGCAGTTACTCCGGGAGCACAGATACGCAGTATTTT
J: TRBJ2-3
size: once
length: 14
D: .
V: TRBV6-2/TRBV6-3

CDR3: CASSFRTGHGVGELFF
DNA: TGTGCCAGCAGTTTTAGGACAGGCCACGGAGTCGGGGAGCTGTTTTTT
J: TRBJ2-2
size: .
length: 16
D: TRBD1
V: TRBV27